Listed below are T cell receptor beta chains from one sample, sequenced in a study of cytomegalovirus exposure and HLA in healthy donors. The repertoire was sequenced with immunoSEQ multiplex PCR; TCRdb's copy has only in-frame clones and lacks some. The sample holds about 140,000 clones. Sequenced: PBMCs. The receptors here all came from a male donor in good health and CMV-seronegative. Each CDR3 is given with its conserved first and last residue. The D gene is left open where the match is weak.

j_call v_call d_call cdr3_aa cdr3_nt
TRBJ2-1 TRBV30 . CAWTLRGSMVNEQFF TGTGCCTGGACCCTAAGGGGTAGTATGGTAAATGAGCAGTTCTTC
TRBJ2-7 TRBV7-6 . CASSLEPGYEQYF TGTGCCAGCAGCTTAGAGCCGGGCTACGAGCAGTACTTC
TRBJ1-2 TRBV7-9 . CASSHRESNYGYTF TGTGCCAGCAGTCACAGGGAATCTAACTATGGCTACACCTTC
TRBJ2-7 TRBV19 TRBD1 CASSIARGTYEQYF TGTGCCAGTAGTATTGCCAGGGGGACCTACGAGCAGTACTTC
TRBJ1-2 TRBV25-1 . CASSRGGRSANYGYTF TGTGCCAGCTCTCGGGGAGGGAGATCGGCTAACTATGGCTACACCTTC
TRBJ2-2 TRBV15 . CATSRDRRVWTGELFF TGTGCCACCAGCAGAGATCGCAGGGTATGGACCGGGGAGCTGTTTTTT
TRBJ2-4 TRBV6-5 . CASSQLLPAKNIQYF TGTGCCAGCAGTCAACTACTTCCTGCCAAAAACATTCAGTACTTC
TRBJ1-2 TRBV7-9 . CASSLGLYGYTF TGTGCCAGCAGCTTAGGTCTCTATGGCTACACCTTC
TRBJ1-5 TRBV7-8 . CASSLESRYSNQPQHF TGTGCCAGCAGCTTAGAGAGCAGGTATAGCAATCAGCCCCAGCATTTT
TRBJ2-3 TRBV19 TRBD2 CASSSNGGMVTDTQYF TGTGCCAGTAGTAGCAACGGGGGGATGGTGACAGATACGCAGTATTTT
TRBJ2-1 TRBV28 . CASRVDDEQFF TGTGCCAGCAGGGTAGATGATGAGCAGTTCTTC
TRBJ2-2 TRBV5-1 . CASSSGYTGELFF TGCGCCAGCAGTTCAGGGTACACCGGGGAGCTGTTTTTT
TRBJ1-4 TRBV14 . CASSQATGINEKLFF TGTGCCAGCAGCCAGGCCACAGGGATTAATGAAAAACTGTTTTTT
TRBJ2-7 TRBV25-1 TRBD1 CASSEFSWTGGYEQYF TGTGCCAGCAGTGAATTTTCTTGGACAGGGGGCTACGAGCAGTACTTC
TRBJ2-2 TRBV9 TRBD2 CASSSSGANTGELFF TGTGCCAGCAGCTCTAGCGGGGCGAACACCGGGGAGCTGTTTTTT
TRBJ2-4 TRBV19 TRBD1 CASSPRPDRVDIQYF TGTGCCAGTAGTCCCAGGCCCGACAGGGTTGATATTCAGTACTTC
TRBJ1-1 TRBV6-5 . CASTQGRVTEAFF TGTGCCAGCACCCAGGGGAGAGTCACTGAAGCTTTCTTT
TRBJ2-4 TRBV30 . CAGTGLGNFLAKNIQYF TGTGCCGGCACCGGACTGGGAAACTTTCTAGCCAAAAACATTCAGTACTTC
TRBJ1-1 TRBV10-2 . CASGAEAFF TGCGCCTCCGGGGCTGAAGCTTTCTTT
TRBJ1-2 TRBV30 TRBD1 CAWSQGQGATGYTF TGTGCCTGGAGTCAAGGACAGGGGGCGACTGGCTACACCTTC
TRBJ2-5 TRBV9 TRBD1 CASSVTGQKSETQYF TGTGCCAGCAGCGTTACGGGACAGAAGTCAGAGACCCAGTACTTC
TRBJ1-2 TRBV5-6 . CASSHDSGFYGYTF TGTGCCAGCAGCCACGACTCGGGGTTCTACGGCTACACCTTC
TRBJ1-4 TRBV30 . CAWSTARTGNNEKLFF TGTGCCTGGAGTACGGCTAGGACGGGAAATAATGAAAAACTGTTTTTT
TRBJ2-2 TRBV7-2 . CASSFRANTGELFF TGTGCCAGCAGCTTTCGTGCGAACACCGGGGAGCTGTTTTTT
TRBJ2-7 TRBV19 . CASSVDSSSYEQYF TGTGCCAGTAGCGTTGACAGTAGCTCCTACGAGCAGTACTTC
TRBJ1-3 TRBV30 . CAWSVQTGSGNTIYF TGTGCCTGGAGTGTGCAGACAGGCTCTGGAAACACCATATATTTT
TRBJ1-2 TRBV19 . CASSKPLGGIVDGYTF TGTGCCAGTAGTAAGCCCCTGGGGGGGATCGTGGATGGCTACACCTTC
TRBJ1-2 TRBV7-2 . CASSSRQELNYGYTF TGTGCCAGCAGCTCCAGACAGGAGCTAAACTATGGCTACACCTTC
TRBJ2-3 TRBV6-4 . CASSDSVTNRDTDTDTQYF TGTGCCAGCAGTGACTCGGTAACAAACCGGGACACAGACACAGATACGCAGTATTTT
TRBJ1-1 TRBV10-3 TRBD1 CAISPGTGVGIAEAFF TGTGCCATCAGTCCCGGGACAGGGGTTGGGATTGCTGAAGCTTTCTTT
TRBJ2-2 TRBV7-9 . CASSKAGPDTGELFF TGTGCCAGCAGCAAGGCGGGGCCGGACACCGGGGAGCTGTTTTTT
TRBJ1-4 TRBV30 TRBD1 CAWKGQGFEKLFF TGTGCCTGGAAGGGACAGGGGTTTGAAAAACTGTTTTTT
TRBJ1-3 TRBV5-6 . CASSFGQVAGNTIYF TGTGCCAGCAGCTTCGGTCAGGTGGCTGGAAACACCATATATTTT
TRBJ1-1 TRBV7-8 . CASSLVGYQNTEAFF TGTGCCAGCAGCTTAGTCGGTTACCAGAACACTGAAGCTTTCTTT
TRBJ1-5 TRBV6-5 TRBD1 CASSWTGGNQPQHF TGTGCCAGCAGCTGGACAGGGGGGAATCAGCCCCAGCATTTT
TRBJ2-7 TRBV30 . CAWSEYRDLPYEQYF TGTGCCTGGTCGGAATACCGGGACTTGCCCTACGAGCAGTACTTC
TRBJ1-1 TRBV5-4 TRBD1 CASSLARGQTEAFF TGTGCCAGCAGCTTGGCCAGGGGGCAGACTGAAGCTTTCTTT
TRBJ2-1 TRBV12-5 . CASATTNEQFF TGTGCTAGTGCCACCACAAATGAGCAGTTCTTC
TRBJ1-4 TRBV9 . CASSVAPGRGGDEKLFF TGTGCCAGCAGCGTAGCTCCCGGACGCGGCGGGGATGAAAAACTGTTTTTT
TRBJ2-7 TRBV7-2 TRBD1 CASSSTIGTGGVSYEQYF TGTGCCAGCAGCTCCACTATCGGGACAGGGGGAGTCTCCTACGAGCAGTACTTC
TRBJ1-1 TRBV5-1 . CASTIGGNTEAFF TGCGCCAGCACCATAGGGGGGAACACTGAAGCTTTCTTT
TRBJ1-2 TRBV5-6 . CASSPKTRNYGYTF TGTGCCAGCAGCCCAAAGACTCGAAACTATGGCTACACCTTC
TRBJ2-7 TRBV18 . CASSSGGIGASYEQYF TGTGCCAGCTCATCAGGGGGGATAGGAGCCTCCTACGAGCAGTACTTC
TRBJ2-1 TRBV25-1 TRBD2 CASSVFGTSHFGNEQFF TGTGCCAGCAGTGTCTTCGGGACTAGCCACTTCGGCAATGAGCAGTTCTTC
TRBJ2-7 TRBV30 TRBD1 CAWRPITGTGTYEQYF TGTGCCTGGAGGCCAATTACCGGGACAGGGACATACGAGCAGTACTTC
TRBJ2-7 TRBV5-1 TRBD1 CASSRDRGYEQYF TGCGCCAGCAGCCGGGACAGGGGGTACGAGCAGTACTTC
TRBJ2-7 TRBV7-2 . CASSFRGSYEQYF TGTGCCAGCAGCTTCAGGGGTTCCTACGAGCAGTACTTC
TRBJ1-5 TRBV7-8 . CASSLQGHQPQHF TGTGCCAGCAGCTTACAGGGTCATCAGCCCCAGCATTTT
TRBJ2-7 TRBV19 TRBD1 CASSTRTGGNYEQYF TGTGCCAGTAGTACACGGACAGGGGGCAATTACGAGCAGTACTTC
TRBJ1-5 TRBV5-1 . CASSLTADSQPQHF TGCGCCAGCAGCCTGACCGCGGACAGTCAGCCCCAGCATTTT
TRBJ1-5 TRBV5-6 . CASSFKGAGWGQPQHF TGTGCCAGCAGCTTTAAGGGTGCGGGGTGGGGTCAGCCCCAGCATTTT
TRBJ2-7 TRBV4-3 . CASSPGRTGTYEQYF TGCGCCAGCAGCCCCGGTAGGACGGGGACCTACGAGCAGTACTTC
TRBJ1-5 TRBV28 . CASEGVSNQPQHF TGTGCCAGCGAGGGTGTAAGCAATCAGCCCCAGCATTTT
TRBJ1-3 TRBV6-5 . CASSYSGGSPNTIYF TGTGCCAGCAGTTACTCAGGAGGCAGTCCAAACACCATATATTTT
TRBJ1-2 TRBV30 . CACGQDHYGYTF TGTGCCTGTGGGCAGGATCACTATGGCTACACCTTC